This TCR beta chain derives from a study of T-cell memory formation after mild COVID-19 (dated by TCRdb to the early 2020s). With respect to the entire study: Most TCR sequence clusters were specific to one of the two donors. Two young, previously healthy adult volunteers made up the cohort, one male and one female. In a couple of donors, T-cell clones that expanded and contracted after mild COVID-19 were followed by sequencing TCRalpha and TCRbeta repertoires longitudinally. Broader findings and caveats from the paper: The detection of some responding clones in pre-infection memory suggests that pre-existing cross-reactive memory T cells joined the SARS-CoV-2 response. Contracting CD4+ clones turned up mainly in the CM and EM memory subsets, whereas EMRA was where CD8+ clones were enriched. Whether the second-wave clones peaking on day 37 were SARS-CoV-2 specific was not confirmed. Balanced CD4/CD8 phenotypes were observed for clones contracting from day 15 to 85, whereas a bias towards CD4+ was observed for a second wave of clones expanding from day 15 to 37. Only a couple of mild cases were covered by the study, and larger cohorts that include severe cases with pre-infection samples were considered necessary.

This clonotype has just a few counts. Its antigen remains undetermined. No qualities accompany the bases; no much larger clone lies one base away. Ficoll-Paque density gradient centrifugation was used to isolate PBMCs. V gives up 10 bases and J gives up 2 bases, and the segment between their germline ends measures 21 bases. The CDR3 numbers 15 residues from cysteine through phenylalanine. Of the read, only the CDR3 DNA is kept; its 45 bases are in frame from base 1. CDR1 and CDR2 (MNHEY, SVGEGT) derive from the germline V gene. Sequencing was performed on an Illumina NovaSeq 6000. TCRalpha and TCRbeta cDNA libraries were constructed by 5'RACE with constant-segment primers, with sample barcodes and unique molecular identifiers being introduced. Trizol reagent was used to extract RNA from every sample. Library amplification was performed in two PCR steps, and a second sample barcode and Illumina TruSeq adapters were introduced in the second step. Libraries were sequenced on an Illumina NovaSeq with 2 x 150 bp paired-end reads. From the authors' description of their analysis: The reads were demultiplexed and collapsed into UMI-guided consensus sequences using migec v1.2.7. Using mixcr v2.1.11, UMI consensuses were aligned to TRA and TRB V and J templates and then assembled into clonotypes. A clonotype was counted as expanded or contracted only when both edgeR and NoisET called the clonotype significant, with the noise models trained on biological replicates. For edgeR calls, a false discovery rate-adjusted p below 0.01 and a log2 fold-change threshold of 1 were applied. PCA with hierarchical clustering of max-normalized trajectories of the 1000 most abundant clonotypes was used as exploratory dynamics analysis. Separately sequenced CD4+ and CD8+ repertoires were used to assign a CD4 or CD8 phenotype to each responding clone. TCRdb redid the processing of the public reads, applying fastp at Q25 and MiXCR, and retained in-frame beta chains. Under each unique CDR3 protein, matching rows form one entry showing the most common genes and DNA. The V and J calls and clone size are TCRdb's, not the authors'. The sample table holds approximately 570,000 distinct CDR3 sequences, of which roughly 18% were seen once. The ten largest clones add up to around 11% of the sample.

This clonotype originated in an adult woman who had mild COVID-19 (a few samples of this study predate the infection). The sample titles of this study are shuffled in the database, so cell type and time point are left out; the donor was told from shared clones. The material sequenced was PBMCs or a T cell subset sorted from them (not recorded which). The rearrangement combines TRBV6-2 or TRBV6-3 with TRBJ2-7; TRBD2 is possibly the D segment (7 matching bases). CDR3 sequence: CAIGEAEGGAYEQYF. The sequenced DNA is TGTGCCATCGGGGAAGCGGAGGGGGGGGCCTACGAGCAGTACTTC.